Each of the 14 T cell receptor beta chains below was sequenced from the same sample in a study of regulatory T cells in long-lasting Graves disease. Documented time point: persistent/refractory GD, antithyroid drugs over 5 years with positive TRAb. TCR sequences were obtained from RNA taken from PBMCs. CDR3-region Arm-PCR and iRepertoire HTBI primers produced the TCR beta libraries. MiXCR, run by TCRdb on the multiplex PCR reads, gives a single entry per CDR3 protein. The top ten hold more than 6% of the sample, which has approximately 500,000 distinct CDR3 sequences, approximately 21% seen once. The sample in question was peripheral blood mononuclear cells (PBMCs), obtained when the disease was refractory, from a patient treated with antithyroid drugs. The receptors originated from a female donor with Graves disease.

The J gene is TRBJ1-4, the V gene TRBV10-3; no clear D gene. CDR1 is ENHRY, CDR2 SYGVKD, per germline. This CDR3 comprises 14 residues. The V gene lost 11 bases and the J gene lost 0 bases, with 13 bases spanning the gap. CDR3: CASKGGATNEKLFF. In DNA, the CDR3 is TGTGCCTCCAAGGGAGGTGCAACTAATGAAAAACTGTTTTTT.

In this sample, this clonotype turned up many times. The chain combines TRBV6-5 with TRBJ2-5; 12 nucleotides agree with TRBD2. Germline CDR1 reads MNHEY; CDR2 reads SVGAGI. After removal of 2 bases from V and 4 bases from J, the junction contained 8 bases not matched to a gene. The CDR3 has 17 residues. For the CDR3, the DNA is TGTGCCAGCAGTTACGGGGGACTAGCGGGTACAGGAGAGACCCAGTACTTC. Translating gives CASSYGGLAGTGETQYF.

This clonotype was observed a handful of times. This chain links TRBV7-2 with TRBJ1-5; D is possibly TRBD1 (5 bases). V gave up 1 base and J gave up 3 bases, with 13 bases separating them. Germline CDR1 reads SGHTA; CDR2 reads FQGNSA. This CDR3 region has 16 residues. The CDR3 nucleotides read TGTGCCAGCAGCTTAGTGAGGGGAGGGGTCAATCAGCCCCAGCATTTT. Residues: CASSLVRGGVNQPQHF. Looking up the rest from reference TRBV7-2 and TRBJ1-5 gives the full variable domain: GAGVSQSPSNKVTEKGKDVELRCDPISGHTALYWYRQSLGQGLEFLIYFQGNSAPDKSGLPSDRFSAERTGGSVSTLTIQRTQQEDSAVYLCASSLVRGGVNQPQHFGDGTRLSIL.

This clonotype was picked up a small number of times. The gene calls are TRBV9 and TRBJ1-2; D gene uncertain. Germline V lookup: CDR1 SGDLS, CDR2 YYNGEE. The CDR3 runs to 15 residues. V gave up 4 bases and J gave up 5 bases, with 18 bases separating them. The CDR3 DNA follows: TGTGCCAGCAGCCCCCGGTCGGACCCGGGGTATGGCTACACCTTC. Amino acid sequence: CASSPRSDPGYGYTF.

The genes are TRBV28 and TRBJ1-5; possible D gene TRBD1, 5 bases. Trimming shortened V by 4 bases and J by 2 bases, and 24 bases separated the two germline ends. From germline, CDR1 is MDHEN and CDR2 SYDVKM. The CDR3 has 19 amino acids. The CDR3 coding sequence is TGTGCCAGCAGTTCCCCCCCGGGACTTTGGTCAGGTCGCAATCAGCCCCAGCATTTT. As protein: CASSSPPGLWSGRNQPQHF.

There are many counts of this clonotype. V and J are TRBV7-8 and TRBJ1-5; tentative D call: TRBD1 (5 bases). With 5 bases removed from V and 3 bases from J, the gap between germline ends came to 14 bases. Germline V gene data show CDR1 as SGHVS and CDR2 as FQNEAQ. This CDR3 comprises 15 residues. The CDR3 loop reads CASSPGRTPNQPQHF. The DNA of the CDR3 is TGTGCCAGCAGCCCGGGACGGACTCCCAATCAGCCCCAGCATTTT. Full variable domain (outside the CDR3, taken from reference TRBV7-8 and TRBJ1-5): GAGVSQSPRYKVAKRGQDVALRCDPISGHVSLFWYQQALGQGPEFLTYFQNEAQLDKSGLPSDRFFAERPEGSVSTLKIQRTQQEDSAVYLCASSPGRTPNQPQHFGDGTRLSIL.

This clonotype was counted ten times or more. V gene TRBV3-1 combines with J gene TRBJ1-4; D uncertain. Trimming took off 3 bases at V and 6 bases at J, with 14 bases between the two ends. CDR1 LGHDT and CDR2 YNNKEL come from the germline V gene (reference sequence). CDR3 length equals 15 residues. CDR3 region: CASSQPAVSDEKLFF. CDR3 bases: TGTGCCAGCAGCCAGCCTGCAGTGTCGGATGAAAAACTGTTTTTT. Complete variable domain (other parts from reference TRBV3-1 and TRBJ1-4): DTAVSQTPKYLVTQMGNDKSIKCEQNLGHDTMYWYKQDSKKFLKIMFSYNNKELIINETVPNRFSPKSPDKAHLNLHINSLELGDSAVYFCASSQPAVSDEKLFFGSGTQLSVL.

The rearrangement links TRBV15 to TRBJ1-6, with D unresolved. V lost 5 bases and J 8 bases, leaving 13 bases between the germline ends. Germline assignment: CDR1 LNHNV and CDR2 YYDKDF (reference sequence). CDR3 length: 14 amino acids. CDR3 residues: CATSPKSPHSPLHF. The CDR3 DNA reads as TGTGCCACCAGCCCTAAGTCCCCTCATTCACCCCTCCACTTT.

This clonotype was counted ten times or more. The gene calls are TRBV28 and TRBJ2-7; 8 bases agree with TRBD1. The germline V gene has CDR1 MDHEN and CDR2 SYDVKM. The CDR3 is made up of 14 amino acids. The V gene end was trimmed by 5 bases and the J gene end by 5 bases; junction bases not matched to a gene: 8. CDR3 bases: TGTGCCAGCAGTCCGGACAGGGCCCTGGACGAGCAGTACTTC. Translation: CASSPDRALDEQYF. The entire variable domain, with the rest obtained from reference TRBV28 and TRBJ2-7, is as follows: DVKVTQSSRYLVKRTGEKVFLECVQDMDHENMFWYRQDPGLGLRLIYFSYDVKMKEKGDIPEGYSVSREKKERFSLILESASTNQTSMYLCASSPDRALDEQYFGPGTRLTVT.

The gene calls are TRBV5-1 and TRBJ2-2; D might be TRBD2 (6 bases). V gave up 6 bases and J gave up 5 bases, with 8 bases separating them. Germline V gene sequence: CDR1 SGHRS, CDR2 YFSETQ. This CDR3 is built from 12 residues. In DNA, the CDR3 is TGCGCCAGCAATGGAGGGACCGGGGAGCTGTTTTTT. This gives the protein CASNGGTGELFF.

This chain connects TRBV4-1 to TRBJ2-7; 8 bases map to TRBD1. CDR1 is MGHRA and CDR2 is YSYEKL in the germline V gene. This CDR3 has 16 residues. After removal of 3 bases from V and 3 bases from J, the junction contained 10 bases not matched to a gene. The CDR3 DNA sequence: TGCGCCAGCAGCCATGGGCCCCTTGGACAGGGCTACGAGCAGTACTTC. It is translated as CASSHGPLGQGYEQYF.

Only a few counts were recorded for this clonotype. DNA for the CDR3: TGCAGCGTTGAAGGAACAGGGGGTTCCTACGAGCAGTACTTC. Protein: CSVEGTGGSYEQYF. The chain uses TRBV29-1 and TRBJ2-7; 8 bases are a match to TRBD1. Germline V gives CDR1 SQVTM, CDR2 ANQGSEA. CDR3 length: 14 residues. V lost 1 base, J lost 1 base, and 3 bases stayed unmatched.

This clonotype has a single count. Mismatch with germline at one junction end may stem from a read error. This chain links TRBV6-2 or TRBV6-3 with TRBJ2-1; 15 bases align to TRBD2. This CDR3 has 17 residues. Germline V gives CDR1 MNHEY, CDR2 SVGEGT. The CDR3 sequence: CASSIWGLAGGRNERFF. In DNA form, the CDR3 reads TGTGCCAGCAGTATTTGGGGACTAGCGGGAGGTAGGAATGAGCGGTTCTTC.

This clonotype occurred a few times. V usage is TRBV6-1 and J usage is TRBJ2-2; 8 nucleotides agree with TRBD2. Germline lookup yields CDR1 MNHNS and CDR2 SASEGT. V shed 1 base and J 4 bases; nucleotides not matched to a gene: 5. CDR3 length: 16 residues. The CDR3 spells CASSEGRGGSTGELFF. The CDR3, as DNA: TGTGCCAGCAGTGAAGGACGGGGGGGCTCCACCGGGGAGCTGTTTTTT.